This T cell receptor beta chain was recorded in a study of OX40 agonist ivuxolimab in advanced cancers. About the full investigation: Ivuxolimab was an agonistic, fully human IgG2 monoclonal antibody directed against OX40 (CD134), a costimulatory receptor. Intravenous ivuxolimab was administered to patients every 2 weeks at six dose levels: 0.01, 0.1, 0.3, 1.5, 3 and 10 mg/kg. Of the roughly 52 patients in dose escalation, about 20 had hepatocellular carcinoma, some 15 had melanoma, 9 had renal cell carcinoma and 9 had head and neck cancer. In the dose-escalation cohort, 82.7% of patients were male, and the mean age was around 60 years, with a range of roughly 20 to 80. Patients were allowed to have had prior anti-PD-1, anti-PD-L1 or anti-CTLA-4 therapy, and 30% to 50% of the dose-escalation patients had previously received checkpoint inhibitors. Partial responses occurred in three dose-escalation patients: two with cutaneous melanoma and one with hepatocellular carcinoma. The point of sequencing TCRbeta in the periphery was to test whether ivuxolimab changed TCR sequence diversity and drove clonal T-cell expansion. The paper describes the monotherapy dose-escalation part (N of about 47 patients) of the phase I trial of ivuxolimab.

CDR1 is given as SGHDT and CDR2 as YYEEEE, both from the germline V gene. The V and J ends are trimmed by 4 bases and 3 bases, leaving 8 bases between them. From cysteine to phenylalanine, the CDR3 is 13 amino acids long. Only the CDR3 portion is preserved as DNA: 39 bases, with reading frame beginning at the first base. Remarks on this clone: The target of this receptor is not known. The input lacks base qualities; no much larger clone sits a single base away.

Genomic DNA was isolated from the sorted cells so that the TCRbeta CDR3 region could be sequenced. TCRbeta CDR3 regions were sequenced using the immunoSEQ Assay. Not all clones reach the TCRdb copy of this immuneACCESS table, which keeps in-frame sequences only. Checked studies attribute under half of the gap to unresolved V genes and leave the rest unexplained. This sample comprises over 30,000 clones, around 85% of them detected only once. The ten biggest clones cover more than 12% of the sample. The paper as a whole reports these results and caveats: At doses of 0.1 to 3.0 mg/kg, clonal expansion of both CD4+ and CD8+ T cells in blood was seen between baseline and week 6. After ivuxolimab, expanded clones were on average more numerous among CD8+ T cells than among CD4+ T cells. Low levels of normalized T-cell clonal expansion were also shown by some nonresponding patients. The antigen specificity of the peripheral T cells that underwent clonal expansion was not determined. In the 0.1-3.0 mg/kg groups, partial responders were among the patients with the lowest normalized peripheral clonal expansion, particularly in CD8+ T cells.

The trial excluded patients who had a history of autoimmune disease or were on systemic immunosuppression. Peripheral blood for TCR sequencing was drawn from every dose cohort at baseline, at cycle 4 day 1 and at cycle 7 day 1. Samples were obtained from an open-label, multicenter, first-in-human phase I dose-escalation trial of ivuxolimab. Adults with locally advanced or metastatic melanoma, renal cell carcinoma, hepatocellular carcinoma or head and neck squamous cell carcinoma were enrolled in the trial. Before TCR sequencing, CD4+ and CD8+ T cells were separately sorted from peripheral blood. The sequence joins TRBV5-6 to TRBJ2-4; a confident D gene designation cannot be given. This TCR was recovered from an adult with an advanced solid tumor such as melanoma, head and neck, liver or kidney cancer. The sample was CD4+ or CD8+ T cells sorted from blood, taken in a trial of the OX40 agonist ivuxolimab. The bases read TGTGCCAGCAGCAACCTAGTCAAAAACATTCAGTACTTC. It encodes CASSNLVKNIQYF.